The sequence of this T cell receptor beta chain was determined in a study of blood T cell repertoires in COVID-19. Study-wide background: Specimens from acute and convalescent COVID-19 originated in the United States, Italy and Spain.

Germline V gene lookup returns CDR1 SEHNR and CDR2 FQNEAQ (reference sequence). Trimming left V 4 bases short and J 1 base short, with 14 bases between. The length of the CDR3 is 16 residues. This clone has more than one count but fewer than ten. Repertoires were generated with immunoSEQ multiplex PCR, while TCRdb's copy carries only in-frame clones and drops some. The sample has about 84,000 clones, about 80% seen once. V usage is TRBV7-9 and J usage is TRBJ2-4; TRBD1 might be the D (5 bases). The sequence was obtained from a man aged 45-60 years with active or convalescent COVID-19. The sequencing sample was made of peripheral blood. The CDR3 spells CASSSQGRSAKNIQYF. The DNA of the CDR3 is TGTGCCAGCAGCTCCCAGGGCCGCTCGGCCAAAAACATTCAGTACTTC. Filled out from reference TRBV7-9 and TRBJ2-4, the complete variable domain reads DTGVSQNPRHKITKRGQNVTFRCDPISEHNRLYWYRQTLGQGPEFLTYFQNEAQLEKSRLLSDRFSAERPKGSFSTLEIQRTEQGDSAMYLCASSSQGRSAKNIQYFGAGTRLSVL.